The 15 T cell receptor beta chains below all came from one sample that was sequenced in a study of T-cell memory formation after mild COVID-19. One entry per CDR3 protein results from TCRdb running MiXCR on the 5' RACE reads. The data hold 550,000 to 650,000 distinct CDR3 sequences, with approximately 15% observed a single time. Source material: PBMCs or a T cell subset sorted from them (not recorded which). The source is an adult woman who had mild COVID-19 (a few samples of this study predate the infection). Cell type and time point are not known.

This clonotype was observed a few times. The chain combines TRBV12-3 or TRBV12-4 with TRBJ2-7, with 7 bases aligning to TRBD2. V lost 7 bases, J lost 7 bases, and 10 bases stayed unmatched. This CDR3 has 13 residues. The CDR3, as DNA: TGTGCCAGCACGCCACGGCGGGAGCGGGAGCAGTACTTC. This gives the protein CASTPRREREQYF.

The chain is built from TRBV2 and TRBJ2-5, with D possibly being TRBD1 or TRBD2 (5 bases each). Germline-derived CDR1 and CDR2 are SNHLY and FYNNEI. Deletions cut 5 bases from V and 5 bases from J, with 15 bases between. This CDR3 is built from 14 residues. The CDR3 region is CASSPRDPVETQYF. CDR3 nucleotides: TGTGCCAGCAGTCCCAGGGACCCCGTCGAGACCCAGTACTTC.

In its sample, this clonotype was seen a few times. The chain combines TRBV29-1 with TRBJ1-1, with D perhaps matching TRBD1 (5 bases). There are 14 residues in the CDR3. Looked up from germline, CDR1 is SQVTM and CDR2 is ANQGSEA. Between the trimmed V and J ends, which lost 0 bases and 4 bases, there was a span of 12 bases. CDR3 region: CSVEDKGPGTEAFF. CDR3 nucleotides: TGCAGCGTTGAAGATAAGGGGCCAGGCACTGAAGCTTTCTTT.

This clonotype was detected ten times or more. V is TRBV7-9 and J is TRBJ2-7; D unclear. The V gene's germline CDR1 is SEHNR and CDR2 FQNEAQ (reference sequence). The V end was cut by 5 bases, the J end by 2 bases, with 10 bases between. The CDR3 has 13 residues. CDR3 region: CASSLRETYEQYF. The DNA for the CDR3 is TGTGCCAGCAGCCTTCGCGAGACCTACGAGCAGTACTTC. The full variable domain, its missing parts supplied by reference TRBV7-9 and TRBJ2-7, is DTGVSQNPRHKITKRGQNVTFRCDPISEHNRLYWYRQTLGQGPEFLTYFQNEAQLEKSRLLSDRFSAERPKGSFSTLEIQRTEQGDSAMYLCASSLRETYEQYFGPGTRLTVT.

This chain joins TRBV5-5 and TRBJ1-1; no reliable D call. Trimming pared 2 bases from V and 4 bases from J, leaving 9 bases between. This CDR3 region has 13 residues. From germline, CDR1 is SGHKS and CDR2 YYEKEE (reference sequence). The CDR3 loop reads CASSLVIATEAFF. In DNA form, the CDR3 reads TGTGCCAGCAGCTTAGTCATCGCCACTGAAGCTTTCTTT.

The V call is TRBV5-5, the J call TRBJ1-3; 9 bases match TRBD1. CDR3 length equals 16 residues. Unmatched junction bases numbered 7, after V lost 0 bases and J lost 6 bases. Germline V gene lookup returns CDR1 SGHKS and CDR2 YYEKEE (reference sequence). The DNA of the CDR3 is TGTGCCAGCAGCTTGGCCGGGACAGGGTATGAAAACACCATATATTTT. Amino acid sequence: CASSLAGTGYENTIYF.

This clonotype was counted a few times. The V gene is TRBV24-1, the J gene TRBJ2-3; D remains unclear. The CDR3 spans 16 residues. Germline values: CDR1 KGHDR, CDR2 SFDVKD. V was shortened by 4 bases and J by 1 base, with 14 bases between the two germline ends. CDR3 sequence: CATSDPLLAGTDTQYF. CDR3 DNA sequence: TGTGCCACCAGTGACCCCCTTTTGGCGGGCACAGATACGCAGTATTTT.

This CDR3 is CASSSPLTGWTDTQYF. DNA of the CDR3: TGTGCCAGCAGTTCCCCCTTGACAGGGTGGACAGATACGCAGTATTTT. The chain combines TRBV12-3 or TRBV12-4 with TRBJ2-3, with 7 bases aligning to TRBD1. The CDR3 is made up of 16 amino acids. Trimming took 4 bases from V and 3 from J; bases not matched to a gene: 10.

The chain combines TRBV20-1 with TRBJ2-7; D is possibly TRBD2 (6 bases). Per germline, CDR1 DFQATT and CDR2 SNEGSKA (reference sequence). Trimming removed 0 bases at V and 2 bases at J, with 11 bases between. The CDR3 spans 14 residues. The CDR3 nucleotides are TGCAGTGCTAGAGAGCGGGAATTAACCTACGAGCAGTACTTC. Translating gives CSARERELTYEQYF.

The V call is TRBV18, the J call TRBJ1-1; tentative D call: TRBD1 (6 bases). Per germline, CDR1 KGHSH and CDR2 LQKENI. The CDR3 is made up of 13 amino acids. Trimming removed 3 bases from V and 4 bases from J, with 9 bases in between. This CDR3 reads CASSPKTGTEAFF. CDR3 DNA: TGTGCCAGCTCACCCAAGACAGGCACTGAAGCTTTCTTT.

The CDR3 is CASSTGLLRNEQYF. In nucleotides, the CDR3 is TGTGCCAGTAGTACCGGCCTTCTCCGTAACGAGCAGTACTTC. This chain links TRBV19 with TRBJ2-7; D not certain. CDR1 is LNHDA and CDR2 is SQIVND in the germline V gene (reference sequence). V lost 4 bases and J lost 5, with 15 bases in between. This CDR3 is 14 amino acids long.

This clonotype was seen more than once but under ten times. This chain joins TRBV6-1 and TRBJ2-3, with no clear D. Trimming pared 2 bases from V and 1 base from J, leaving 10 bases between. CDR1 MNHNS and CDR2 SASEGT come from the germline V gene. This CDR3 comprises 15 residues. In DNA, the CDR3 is TGTGCCAGCAGTGAAAGTATACGGGGCACAGATACGCAGTATTTT. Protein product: CASSESIRGTDTQYF.

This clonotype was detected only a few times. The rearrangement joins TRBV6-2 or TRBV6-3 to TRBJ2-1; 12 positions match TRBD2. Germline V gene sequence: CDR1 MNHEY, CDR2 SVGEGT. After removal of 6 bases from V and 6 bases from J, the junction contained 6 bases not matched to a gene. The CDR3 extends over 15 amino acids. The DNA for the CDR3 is TGTGCCAGCAGCACGGGACTAGCGGGTATCAATGAGCAGTTCTTC. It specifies CASSTGLAGINEQFF.

CDR3 coding DNA: TGTGCCAGCAGTCGACAGGGGACAGGGGGGGATGAGCAGTTCTTC. It specifies CASSRQGTGGDEQFF. The chain recombines TRBV7-9 with TRBJ2-1; the match to TRBD1 covers 11 bases. CDR1 and CDR2 (germline): SEHNR, FQNEAQ (reference sequence). The CDR3 runs to 15 residues. Germline trimming cut 6 bases from V and 8 bases from J; bases unmatched to any gene: 9.

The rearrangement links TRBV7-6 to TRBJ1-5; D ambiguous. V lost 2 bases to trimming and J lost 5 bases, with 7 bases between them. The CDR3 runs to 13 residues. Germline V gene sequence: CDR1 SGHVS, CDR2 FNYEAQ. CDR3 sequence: CASSLRVYQPQHF. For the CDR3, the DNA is TGTGCCAGCAGCTTAAGGGTTTATCAGCCCCAGCATTTT.